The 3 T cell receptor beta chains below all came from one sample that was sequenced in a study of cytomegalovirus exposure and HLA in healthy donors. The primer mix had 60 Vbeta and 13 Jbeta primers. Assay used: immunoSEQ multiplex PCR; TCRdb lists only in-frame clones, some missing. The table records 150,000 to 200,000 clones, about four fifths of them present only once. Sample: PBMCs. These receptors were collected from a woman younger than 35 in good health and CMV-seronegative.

This CDR3 is CAITGTSNSPLHF. The CDR3 coding sequence is TGTGCCATCACCGGGACTTCTAACTCACCCCTCCACTTT. V usage is TRBV10-3 and J usage is TRBJ1-6; TRBD1 is a possible D gene (5 bases). The germline CDR1 and CDR2 sequences are ENHRY and SYGVKD. The CDR3 has 13 amino acids. Trimming left V 7 bases short and J 10 bases short, with 14 bases between.

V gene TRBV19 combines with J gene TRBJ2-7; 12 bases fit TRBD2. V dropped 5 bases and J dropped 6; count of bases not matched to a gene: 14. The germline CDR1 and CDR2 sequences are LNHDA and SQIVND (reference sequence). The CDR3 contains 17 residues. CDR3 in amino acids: CASSPFRTSGMSFEQYF. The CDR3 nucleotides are TGTGCCAGTAGTCCATTTCGGACTAGCGGGATGAGTTTCGAGCAGTACTTC.

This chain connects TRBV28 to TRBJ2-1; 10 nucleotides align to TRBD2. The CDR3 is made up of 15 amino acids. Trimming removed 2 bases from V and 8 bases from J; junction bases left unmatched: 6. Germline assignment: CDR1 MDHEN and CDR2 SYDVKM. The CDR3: CASSLTSGINHEQFF. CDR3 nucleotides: TGTGCCAGCAGTTTAACTAGCGGGATCAATCATGAGCAGTTCTTC.